These T cell receptor beta chains were read from a single sample in a study of blood T cells in healthy people across ages. MiXCR, run by TCRdb on the 5' RACE reads, gives a single entry per CDR3 protein. The data hold 650,000 to 1,000,000 distinct CDR3 sequences, with around 36% observed a single time. The material sequenced was blood. The origin of the receptors is a man aged 18 to 30 in good health. The CDR3 runs from the conserved cysteine through the conserved F or W. The order of the fields is D gene, clone size, J gene, V gene, CDR3 protein, CDR3 DNA. D genes are given only for firm matches. Size values are once, few and many counts, or a class for expanded clones, and some rows have none.

. . TRBJ1-2 TRBV12-3/TRBV12-4 CASSPFIIGGYTF TGTGCCAGCAGTCCATTCATTATAGGAGGCTACACCTTC
TRBD2 once TRBJ2-1 TRBV18 CASSPPASGGNNEQFF TGTGCCAGCTCACCACCTGCTAGCGGGGGGAACAATGAGCAGTTCTTC
. many TRBJ2-7 TRBV7-6 CASSPRFDTTTNEQYF TGTGCCAGCAGCCCACGTTTCGATACGACCACCAACGAGCAGTACTTC
. few TRBJ1-4 TRBV7-2 CASSLAGAGSEKLFF TGTGCCAGCAGCTTAGCGGGGGCGGGAAGTGAAAAACTGTTTTTT
. few TRBJ2-1 TRBV29-1 CSVEWRAGPQNEQFF TGCAGCGTTGAATGGCGCGCAGGACCTCAAAATGAGCAGTTCTTC
. . TRBJ1-1 TRBV20-1 CSARGQNTEAFF TGCAGTGCTAGAGGGCAGAACACTGAAGCTTTCTTT
. . TRBJ1-2 TRBV6-7 CASTRSEAGRQAVYGYTF TGTGCCAGCACACGTTCGGAGGCGGGACGCCAGGCCGTTTATGGCTACACCTTC
. few TRBJ2-4 TRBV3-1 CASSHDLGYHIQYF TGTGCCAGCAGCCACGACCTTGGGTATCACATTCAGTACTTC
. . TRBJ2-1 TRBV7-3 CASILSSYNEQFF TGTGCCAGCATCTTAAGTTCCTACAATGAGCAGTTCTTC
. . TRBJ2-7 TRBV5-1 CASSLGLLGGTYNEQYF TGCGCCAGCAGCTTGGGACTCCTCGGCGGTACCTACAATGAGCAGTACTTC
TRBD1 . TRBJ2-1 TRBV20-1 CSARKPGTGALVGNEQFF TGCAGTGCTAGAAAGCCCGGGACAGGGGCTCTGGTCGGTAATGAGCAGTTCTTC
TRBD2 . TRBJ2-2 TRBV9 CASSGTSGNTGELFF TGTGCCAGCAGTGGGACTAGCGGGAACACCGGGGAGCTGTTTTTT
. . TRBJ1-5 TRBV30 CAWSWKGDQPQHF TGTGCCTGGAGTTGGAAGGGCGATCAGCCCCAGCATTTT
. many TRBJ2-3 TRBV5-1 CASSSTGTTDTQYF TGCGCCAGCAGCTCGACAGGTACCACAGATACGCAGTATTTT
TRBD2 few TRBJ2-5 TRBV7-2 CASSLALSSGGPQYF TGTGCCAGCAGCTTAGCGCTGAGTAGCGGGGGGCCACAGTACTTC
TRBD1 few TRBJ2-1 TRBV3-1 CASSPYRTGGNEQFF TGTGCCAGCAGCCCCTACCGAACAGGGGGCAATGAGCAGTTCTTC
TRBD2 few TRBJ2-1 TRBV20-1 CSASSGGSYNEQFF TGCAGTGCTAGTTCCGGGGGGTCCTACAATGAGCAGTTCTTC
. many TRBJ2-1 TRBV7-2 CASSLAKSSYNEQFF TGTGCCAGCAGCTTAGCGAAGAGCTCCTACAATGAGCAGTTCTTC
TRBD1 few TRBJ1-2 TRBV10-3 CAIRKDRAIHYGYTF TGTGCCATCAGGAAGGACAGGGCGATTCACTATGGCTACACCTTC
TRBD2 few TRBJ2-5 TRBV12-3/TRBV12-4 CASSFTSGDGETQYF TGTGCCAGCAGTTTCACTAGCGGGGATGGGGAGACCCAGTACTTC